A single sample is the source of the 31 T cell receptor beta chains below, sequenced in a study of blood T cell repertoires in COVID-19. Assay used: immunoSEQ multiplex PCR; TCRdb lists only in-frame clones, some missing. The table shows 140,000 or so clones, with about 90% occurring only once. The source material was PBMCs or T cells enriched from blood (not recorded which). Receptors were obtained from a man in his fifties or sixties who had recovered from COVID-19.

The chain has TRBV27 and TRBJ1-1; D not certain. This CDR3 region has 14 residues. The V gene's germline CDR1 is MNHEY and CDR2 SMNVEV (reference sequence). V shed 0 bases and J shed 1 base, with 6 bases lying between them. The CDR3 DNA follows: TGTGCCAGCAGTTTATCGATAGCGAACACTGAAGCTTTCTTT. Encoded protein: CASSLSIANTEAFF.

The chain couples TRBV7-3 to TRBJ1-1; tentatively, D is TRBD1 (5 bases). CDR1 SGHTA and CDR2 FQGTGA come from the germline V gene. Deletions cut 5 bases from V and 5 bases from J, with 12 bases between. CDR3 length: 13 amino acids. The CDR3 sequence is CASSQTERTEAFF. For the CDR3, the DNA is TGTGCCAGCAGCCAGACAGAACGAACTGAAGCTTTCTTT.

The chain employs TRBV18 and TRBJ2-7, with 8 positions matching TRBD1. The CDR3 consists of 14 residues. Germline loops: CDR1 KGHSH, CDR2 LQKENI. The V gene end was trimmed by 3 bases and the J gene end by 6 bases; junction bases not matched to a gene: 7. CDR3 region: CASSPGQGVGEQYF. Here the CDR3 DNA reads TGTGCCAGCTCACCCGGACAGGGTGTCGGCGAGCAGTACTTC.

This clone was seen a single time. The J gene is TRBJ1-2, the V gene TRBV5-1, with a weak D call TRBD1 (5 bases). CDR3 length: 12 residues. The germline V gene has CDR1 SGHRS and CDR2 YFSETQ. The V end was cut by 3 bases, the J end by 5 bases, with 8 bases between. CDR3 sequence reads: CASSSTDYGYTF. Written as DNA, the CDR3 is TGCGCCAGCAGCTCGACAGATTATGGCTACACCTTC.

The chain links TRBV5-1 to TRBJ2-7; 9 bases match TRBD2. J gave up 7 bases and V 4 bases, and 9 bases lay outside the gene matches. The V gene's germline CDR1 is SGHRS and CDR2 YFSETQ. The CDR3 consists of 14 residues. CDR3 DNA sequence: TGCGCCAGCAGCCTGGCGGGGGGGCCTGGGGAGCAGTACTTC. Translation: CASSLAGGPGEQYF.

The chain employs TRBV28 and TRBJ2-7; TRBD1 matches 8 bases. CDR3 length: 14 amino acids. The ends lost 6 bases at V and 0 bases at J; junction bases unmatched: 4. In germline, CDR1 is MDHEN, CDR2 SYDVKM. The CDR3 DNA follows: TGTGCCAGCAGAAGGACAGGGAGCTCCTACGAGCAGTACTTC. It specifies CASRRTGSSYEQYF.

The CDR3 sequence: CASSPGADHEQYF. The CDR3 nucleotides read TGTGCCAGCAGCCCAGGGGCCGACCACGAGCAGTACTTC. The gene calls are TRBV7-9 and TRBJ2-7; maybe TRBD1 (6 bases). The CDR3 length is 13 residues. From germline, CDR1 is SEHNR and CDR2 FQNEAQ (reference sequence). Trimming left V 5 bases short and J 5 bases short, with 13 bases between.

V gene TRBV6-5 combines with J gene TRBJ1-2; 9 nucleotides align to TRBD1. CDR3 size: 13 residues. CDR1 is MNHEY and CDR2 is SVGAGI in the germline V gene. The J segment lost 8 bases and the V segment lost 7 bases, leaving 8 bases of the junction unmatched. Here the CDR3 reads CASNDRGLGGYTF. In nucleotides, the CDR3 is TGTGCCAGCAACGACAGGGGGTTGGGAGGCTACACCTTC.

CDR3 protein: CASSSGQSQFF. The CDR3 nucleotides read TGTGCCAGCAGCTCTGGACAGAGCCAGTTCTTC. The genes are TRBV7-8 and TRBJ2-1; the D gene is possibly TRBD1 (6 bases). From germline, CDR1 is SGHVS and CDR2 FQNEAQ. V lost 4 bases and J lost 13, with 11 bases in between. This CDR3 spans 11 amino acids. Combining the CDR3 with reference TRBV7-8 and TRBJ2-1 gives the whole variable domain GAGVSQSPRYKVAKRGQDVALRCDPISGHVSLFWYQQALGQGPEFLTYFQNEAQLDKSGLPSDRFFAERPEGSVSTLKIQRTQQEDSAVYLCASSSGQSQFFGPGTRLTVL.

The chain carries TRBV18 and TRBJ2-7; possibly TRBD2 for D (6 bases). The CDR3 runs to 14 residues. The germline V gene encodes CDR1 KGHSH and CDR2 LQKENI. The V gene lost 4 bases and the J gene lost 3 bases, with 13 bases spanning the gap. The chain's CDR3 is CASSLGTWNYEQYF. In DNA, the CDR3 is TGTGCCAGCTCACTCGGGACTTGGAACTACGAGCAGTACTTC.

This chain links TRBV6-5 with TRBJ1-6, with D perhaps matching TRBD1 (6 bases). With 4 bases removed from V and 10 bases from J, the gap between germline ends came to 14 bases. CDR3 size: 14 residues. Germline V gives CDR1 MNHEY, CDR2 SVGAGI. This chain's CDR3 is CASSSGGAGSPLHF. For the CDR3, the DNA is TGTGCCAGCAGTTCCGGGGGGGCTGGCTCACCCCTCCACTTT.

This clone was found once. The chain uses TRBV3-1 (or the pseudogene TRBV3-2) and TRBJ2-7; no firm D call. The CDR3 has 13 residues. In germline, CDR1 is LGHDT, CDR2 YNNKEL (reference sequence). V dropped 1 base and J dropped 7 bases, with 11 bases sitting between them. CDR3 residues: CASSQVQAGEQYF. The CDR3 DNA sequence: TGTGCCAGCAGCCAAGTCCAGGCTGGGGAGCAGTACTTC.

The chain combines TRBV6-2 or TRBV6-3 with TRBJ2-1; 7 bases fit TRBD1. The germline CDR1 and CDR2 sequences are MNHEY and SVGEGT. Germline trimming cut 0 bases from V and 9 bases from J; bases unmatched to any gene: 2. This CDR3 is built from 13 residues. In DNA, the CDR3 is TGTGCCAGCAGTTACTCTAGGACAGGTGAGCAGTTCTTC. Residues: CASSYSRTGEQFF.

The count of this clone is one. This rearrangement joins TRBV1 to TRBJ2-7; the D call TRBD2 from the table was never checked on the DNA. TRBV1 is noted as a pseudogene. The CDR3 spans 16 residues. The CDR3 DNA follows: TGCACCAGCAGCCAAGATCGGCTAGCGGATAACTACGAGCAGTACTTC. It translates to CTSSQDRLADNYEQYF.

There are a few counts of this clone. This sequence joins TRBV9 and TRBJ2-7; TRBD2 is a possible D gene (5 bases). Per germline, CDR1 SGDLS and CDR2 YYNGEE. V was pared by 4 bases and J by 3 bases, with 17 bases between. The CDR3 runs 15 residues. CDR3 residues: CASSTTPRADYEQYF. CDR3 in DNA: TGTGCCAGCAGCACCACCCCGAGGGCCGACTACGAGCAGTACTTC.

The chain combines TRBV6-6 with TRBJ2-1; TRBD2 aligns across 13 bases. J lost 5 bases, V lost 2 bases, and 3 bases had no gene match. Germline V gives CDR1 MNHNY, CDR2 SVGAGI (reference sequence). This CDR3 spans 16 amino acids. Here the CDR3 reads CASSYRGTSGNNEQFF. Written as DNA, the CDR3 is TGTGCCAGCAGTTACAGGGGGACTAGCGGGAACAATGAGCAGTTCTTC.

The chain couples TRBV3-1 (or the pseudogene TRBV3-2) to TRBJ2-1, with D hard to call. There are 12 residues in the CDR3. With 4 bases removed from V and 15 bases from J, the gap between germline ends came to 16 bases. Germline CDR1 and CDR2: LGHDT and YNNKEL (reference sequence). The CDR3 DNA reads TGTGCCAGCAGCCTCCTATCTCGAGATTTGTTCTTC. Translating gives CASSLLSRDLFF.

This rearrangement joins TRBV5-1 to TRBJ2-1; 10 bases line up with TRBD1. The ends lost 4 bases at V and 4 bases at J; junction bases unmatched: 5. CDR3 size: 15 residues. Germline V CDR1 and CDR2: SGHRS, YFSETQ. CDR3 DNA: TGCGCCAGCAGCCAAAGACAGGGGGCGTACAATGAGCAGTTCTTC. Its protein product is CASSQRQGAYNEQFF.

This clone was found a few times. Other DNA sequences in this specimen translate into the identical CDR3. The chain employs TRBV28 and TRBJ1-6; D not resolved. The V end was cut by 6 bases, the J end by 3 bases, with 9 bases between. The CDR3 has 14 amino acids. Germline-derived CDR1 and CDR2 are MDHEN and SYDVKM. This CDR3 is CASSPRGYNSPLHF. The CDR3 nucleotides read TGTGCCAGCAGCCCGCGGGGCTATAATTCACCCCTCCACTTT.

This clone appeared a single time. CDR3: CASSFFGGQGGSPLHF. The CDR3 coding sequence is TGTGCCAGCAGTTTCTTCGGAGGGCAGGGTGGTTCACCCCTCCACTTT. The V gene is TRBV27, the J gene TRBJ1-6; tentatively, D is TRBD1 (5 bases). CDR1 and CDR2 (germline): MNHEY, SMNVEV (reference sequence). This CDR3 contains 16 residues. V was clipped by 3 bases and J by 9 bases, with 18 bases between them.

V gene TRBV19 combines with J gene TRBJ1-1; 9 nucleotides match TRBD1. Per the germline V gene, CDR1 is LNHDA and CDR2 is SQIVND (reference sequence). This CDR3 has 13 residues. Trimming cost V 6 bases and J 4 bases; bases outside gene matches: 3. The CDR3 reads CASRETGGTEAFF. DNA of the CDR3: TGTGCCAGTAGGGAGACAGGGGGCACTGAAGCTTTCTTT.

The rearrangement uses TRBV28 and TRBJ2-1; weak D call: TRBD2 (6 bases). Trimming shortened V by 3 bases and J by 3 bases, and 15 bases separated the two germline ends. The CDR3 is made up of 16 amino acids. Germline-derived CDR1 and CDR2 are MDHEN and SYDVKM. The CDR3 sequence: CASSFSHGRGYNEQFF. In nucleotides, the CDR3 is TGTGCCAGCAGTTTTAGTCACGGGAGAGGCTACAATGAGCAGTTCTTC.

The V call is TRBV1, the J call TRBJ2-3; the D segment call TRBD1 is taken from the table without a DNA check. TRBV1 is noted as a pseudogene. This CDR3 is built from 17 residues. CDR3 residues: CTSSQLAGTTNTDTQYF. The CDR3 DNA reads as TGCACCAGCAGCCAGCTTGCCGGGACAACCAACACAGATACGCAGTATTTT.

This clone was seen a single time. The CDR3 DNA reads TGTGCCAGCAGTGCCCCCGGACAGGGTAGTTCACCCCTCCACTTT. It yields the protein CASSAPGQGSSPLHF. The chain has TRBV28 and TRBJ1-6; 8 bases line up with TRBD1. Germline CDR1 MDHEN, CDR2 SYDVKM. J was trimmed by 9 bases and V by 5 bases; bases with no gene match: 9. This CDR3 contains 15 residues.

The chain joins TRBV9 to TRBJ2-1; D unclear. V lost 0 bases and J 9 bases, leaving 13 bases between the germline ends. The germline V gene encodes CDR1 SGDLS and CDR2 YYNGEE. The CDR3 runs 14 residues. CDR3 sequence: CASSVGWARSEQFF. The CDR3 coding sequence is TGTGCCAGCAGCGTAGGATGGGCGCGTAGTGAGCAGTTCTTC. The variable domain in full, with the rest retrieved from reference TRBV9 and TRBJ2-1, is DSGVTQTPKHLITATGQRVTLRCSPRSGDLSVYWYQQSLDQGLQFLIQYYNGEERAKGNILERFSAQQFPDLHSELNLSSLELGDSALYFCASSVGWARSEQFFGPGTRLTVL.

CDR3: CASSQRGGPGLGNEKLFF. Here the CDR3 DNA reads TGTGCCAGCAGCCAAAGGGGGGGTCCCGGACTTGGGAACGAAAAACTGTTTTTT. The chain couples TRBV4-2 to TRBJ1-4, with a possible D match to TRBD1 (6 bases). V was shortened by 2 bases and J by 8 bases, with 24 bases between the two germline ends. The CDR3 is made up of 18 amino acids. CDR1 and CDR2 from the germline V gene are LGHNA and YNFKEQ.

V and J are TRBV10-3 and TRBJ1-2, with a possible D match to TRBD1 (5 bases). Per the germline V gene, CDR1 is ENHRY and CDR2 is SYGVKD. The CDR3 has 19 amino acids. V was pared by 5 bases and J by 3 bases, with 28 bases between. The DNA of the CDR3 is TGTGCCATCAGTAGATTTGAGGAGGATTGGGGGGGGTCAGACTATGGCTACACCTTC. It encodes CAISRFEEDWGGSDYGYTF.

The V call is TRBV19, the J call TRBJ1-4; D not certain. Germline V gene sequence: CDR1 LNHDA, CDR2 SQIVND (reference sequence). This CDR3 region has 14 residues. Trimming took off 5 bases at V and 1 base at J, with 8 bases between the two ends. The CDR3 reads CASSDRGTNEKLFF. CDR3 DNA sequence: TGTGCCAGTAGTGATCGAGGAACTAATGAAAAACTGTTTTTT.

This rearrangement joins TRBV4-2 to TRBJ2-3; D perhaps matches TRBD2 (5 bases). The V end lost 1 base, the J end lost 6 bases, and 11 bases lay between the germline ends. This CDR3 has 14 residues. CDR1 is LGHNA, CDR2 YNFKEQ, per germline. The CDR3 bases are TGTGCCAGCAGCCAAGCCGTGAGGGCGGATACGCAGTATTTT. Amino acids: CASSQAVRADTQYF.

The genes are TRBV28 and TRBJ2-3; possible D gene TRBD2, 5 bases. Trimming took off 3 bases at V and 6 bases at J, with 13 bases between the two ends. CDR3 length: 14 residues. Germline loops: CDR1 MDHEN, CDR2 SYDVKM. CDR3 nucleotide sequence: TGTGCCAGCAGTTTGGAAGTCCCGGGGGATACGCAGTATTTT. Its translation is CASSLEVPGDTQYF.

The chain is built from TRBV5-6 and TRBJ2-7; D unclear. Germline V lookup: CDR1 SGHDT, CDR2 YYEEEE. The V end was cut by 4 bases, the J end by 4 bases, with 6 bases between. The CDR3 runs 11 residues. CDR3 residues: CASSRDYEQYF. The CDR3 bases are TGTGCCAGCAGCCGAGATTACGAGCAGTACTTC.